The sequence of this T cell receptor (beta chain) was determined in a study of PD-1 blockade in classical Hodgkin lymphoma. CDR1 and CDR2 from the germline V gene are MNHNY and SVGAGI (reference sequence). This CDR3 has 16 amino acids. The J segment lost 2 bases and the V segment lost 4 bases, leaving 7 bases of the junction unmatched. Here immunoSEQ multiplex PCR was the method, and the copy in TCRdb shows in-frame clones only, minus some. The profile shows 84,000 or so clones, roughly 91% of them singletons. Each patient experienced a relapse that followed autologous stem cell transplantation, and brentuximab vedotin exposure varied. Best overall response was complete response, partial response or progressive disease in these relapsed/refractory classical Hodgkin lymphoma patients. This clone appeared a single time.

The chain couples TRBV6-6 to TRBJ2-1, with 8 bases fitting TRBD2. The source of this sequence is a human donor with classical Hodgkin lymphoma. Sequencing used peripheral blood mononuclear cells (PBMCs), obtained before the second cycle of nivolumab. CDR3 nucleotides: TGTGCCAGCAGTTTCCCGGGAGGGGTCCCCTACAATGAGCAGTTCTTC. Translated, it gives CASSFPGGVPYNEQFF.